The 18 T cell receptor beta chains given below trace back to one sample, sequenced in a study of Ad26.COV2.S vaccination and SARS-CoV-2 variants. The protocol was immunoSEQ multiplex PCR, while the TCRdb copy is restricted to in-frame clones and leaves out a portion. Among under 550,000 clones listed, roughly 90% were seen once. The treatment was: some 20 received Ad26.COV2.S at low or high dose, single or two shots; 5 received placebo; per-sample allocation not given. Samples came from day 63 after the first vaccine or placebo injection. The starting material was peripheral blood, obtained in a trial of Ad26.COV2.S vaccine versus placebo. The receptors were sampled from a person between 18 and 60 years old who received the Ad26.COV2.S COVID-19 vaccine or a placebo.

The chain joins TRBV4-3 to TRBJ1-5; D is perhaps TRBD1 (6 bases). Germline CDR1 is LGHNA and CDR2 is YSLEER. The V end lost 2 bases, the J end lost 4 bases, and 21 bases lay between the germline ends. The CDR3 has 18 amino acids. The CDR3 sequence is CASSQPAYGGGPNQPQHF. The CDR3 region has the DNA TGCGCCAGCAGCCAACCCGCATATGGGGGGGGCCCAAATCAGCCCCAGCATTTT.

This rearrangement joins TRBV12-2 to TRBJ1-5. TRBV12-2 constitutes a pseudogene. This CDR3 has 14 amino acids. Here the CDR3 reads CASRSTLGDQPQHF. The CDR3 coding sequence is TGTGCAAGTCGCTCGACCCTCGGGGATCAGCCCCAGCATTTT.

This clone was seen a few times. The CDR3 is CASSLGLPNEKLFF. The DNA for the CDR3 is TGTGCCAGCAGCTTAGGACTTCCTAATGAAAAACTGTTTTTT. The chain links TRBV11-2 to TRBJ1-4, with D hard to call. The CDR3 has 14 amino acids. Germline lookup yields CDR1 SGHAT and CDR2 FQNNGV. V gave up 1 base and J gave up 3 bases, with 6 bases separating them.

V and J are TRBV11-2 and TRBJ2-4, with D perhaps given as TRBD1 or TRBD2 (6 bases each). The CDR3 totals 15 residues. V was shortened by 6 bases and J by 0 bases, with 12 bases between the two germline ends. The germline CDR1 and CDR2 sequences are SGHAT and FQNNGV. In nucleotides, the CDR3 is TGTGCCAGCAGTCGAGGGGGGCTAGCCAAAAACATTCAGTACTTC. This sequence encodes CASSRGGLAKNIQYF.

The gene calls are TRBV15 and TRBJ1-4; no reliable D call. The CDR3 extends over 15 amino acids. Germline V gives CDR1 LNHNV, CDR2 YYDKDF (reference sequence). Trimming left V 0 bases short and J 8 bases short, with 13 bases between. CDR3 residues: CATSRDFRGIEKLFF. In DNA, the CDR3 is TGTGCCACCAGCAGAGATTTTCGTGGGATAGAAAAACTGTTTTTT.

V gene TRBV11-2 combines with J gene TRBJ2-3; 8 bases line up with TRBD2. With 5 bases clipped from V and 3 bases from J, the junction kept 7 bases outside the gene matches. The length of the CDR3 is 15 residues. Per germline, CDR1 SGHAT and CDR2 FQNNGV. For the CDR3, the DNA is TGTGCCAGCAGCCCCGGACGGGGGGGGACAGATACGCAGTATTTT. Translated: CASSPGRGGTDTQYF.

The rearrangement joins TRBV29-1 to TRBJ2-3; TRBD1 matches 7 bases. Germline V gene sequence: CDR1 SQVTM, CDR2 ANQGSEA. V lost 2 bases, J lost 3 bases, and 11 bases stayed unmatched. The CDR3 has 16 amino acids. The CDR3 reads CSVEPPDDRATDTQYF. In DNA form, the CDR3 reads TGCAGCGTTGAACCCCCTGATGACAGGGCAACAGATACGCAGTATTTT.

This clone appeared a single time. The chain joins TRBV7-9 to TRBJ1-4, with TRBD1 as a possible D gene (6 bases). Trimming took 5 bases from V and 5 from J, leaving 15 bases between them. The CDR3 has 15 residues. Germline V lookup: CDR1 SEHNR, CDR2 FQNEAQ (reference sequence). CDR3: CASSHQGTTNEKLFF. In DNA, the CDR3 is TGTGCCAGCAGCCATCAGGGGACCACCAATGAAAAACTGTTTTTT.

The rearrangement links TRBV18 to TRBJ2-5; no clear D. The V gene's germline CDR1 is KGHSH and CDR2 LQKENI. This CDR3 region has 13 residues. V gave up 3 bases and J gave up 1 base, with 6 bases separating them. Here the CDR3 reads CASSPRPQETQYF. DNA of the CDR3: TGTGCCAGCTCACCCAGGCCCCAAGAGACCCAGTACTTC.

This clone was seen once. The J gene is TRBJ1-4, the V gene TRBV5-1; no reliable D call. CDR3 size: 13 residues. The V gene's germline CDR1 is SGHRS and CDR2 YFSETQ. Trimming left V 4 bases short and J 4 bases short, with 8 bases between. The CDR3 region is CASSNGFNEKLFF. In DNA form, the CDR3 reads TGCGCCAGCAGCAATGGTTTTAATGAAAAACTGTTTTTT.

This clone was detected once. The chain employs TRBV19 and TRBJ2-5; 11 positions match TRBD2. In germline, CDR1 is LNHDA, CDR2 SQIVND (reference sequence). The CDR3 spans 16 residues. Trimming cost V 5 bases and J 5 bases; bases outside gene matches: 10. The CDR3 protein is CASSGVSGGARETQYF. The CDR3 DNA is TGTGCCAGTAGTGGGGTTAGCGGGGGGGCTCGGGAGACCCAGTACTTC.

This clone was detected once. The chain uses TRBV6-6 and TRBJ1-5; weak D call: TRBD1 (5 bases). Germline CDR1 and CDR2: MNHNY and SVGAGI (reference sequence). V lost 6 bases and J lost 5, with 20 bases in between. CDR3 length: 16 amino acids. For the CDR3, the DNA is TGTGCCAGCAGCCACGGGCCCTTAAAAGGGGATCAGCCCCAGCATTTT. As protein: CASSHGPLKGDQPQHF.

The rearrangement links TRBV6-5 to TRBJ2-1, with D possibly TRBD1 on 7 matching bases. Germline CDR1 and CDR2: MNHEY and SVGAGI. The V end lost 6 bases, the J end lost 7 bases, and 19 bases lay between the germline ends. The CDR3 covers 15 residues. The CDR3 DNA sequence: TGTGCCAGCAGCCTGACAGGGATGGGGAGGAATGAGCAGTTCTTC. Encoded protein: CASSLTGMGRNEQFF.

The V and J genes are TRBV4-1 and TRBJ1-3, with a tentative D call TRBD1 (5 bases). Trimming took 5 bases from V and 2 from J, leaving 25 bases between them. The CDR3 is 19 residues long. In germline, CDR1 is MGHRA, CDR2 YSYEKL. CDR3 nucleotides: TGCGCCAGCAGCATTGGCCGGGGCAGGGCTTTTTCAGCTGGAAACACCATATATTTT. Translation: CASSIGRGRAFSAGNTIYF.

The chain couples TRBV19 to TRBJ2-1, with no clear D. This CDR3 has 15 residues. From germline, CDR1 is LNHDA and CDR2 SQIVND (reference sequence). Trimming cost V 1 base and J 5 bases, with 12 bases left between them. Here the CDR3 DNA reads TGTGCCAGTAGTATAGGAGCCCCCGAGGACAATGAGCAGTTCTTC. This encodes CASSIGAPEDNEQFF.

This chain connects TRBV7-9 to TRBJ2-5; D not certain. Germline CDR1 SEHNR, CDR2 FQNEAQ (reference sequence). CDR3 length: 11 amino acids. V shed 4 bases and J shed 5 bases, with 5 bases lying between them. The CDR3 nucleotides read TGTGCCAGCAGCTCAAGGGAGACCCAGTACTTC. Amino acids: CASSSRETQYF.

This sequence joins TRBV11-3 and TRBJ2-3; the match to TRBD1 covers 9 bases. The V and J ends lost 4 bases and 5 bases, in that order; junction bases with no gene match: 7. The CDR3 is 15 residues long. Per germline, CDR1 SGHNT and CDR2 YENEEA. The CDR3: CASSYTGGREDTQYF. CDR3 coding DNA: TGTGCCAGCAGCTATACAGGGGGCCGGGAAGATACGCAGTATTTT.

This chain connects TRBV9 to TRBJ2-3; D is perhaps TRBD1 (6 bases). CDR1 is SGDLS and CDR2 is YYNGEE in the germline V gene. The CDR3 sequence is 14 residues long. Trimming removed 1 base at V and 2 bases at J, with 8 bases between. CDR3 residues: CASSVYRVTDTQYF. The CDR3 nucleotides are TGTGCCAGCAGCGTATACAGGGTCACAGATACGCAGTATTTT. Using reference TRBV9 and TRBJ2-3 for the parts outside the CDR3, the full variable domain is DSGVTQTPKHLITATGQRVTLRCSPRSGDLSVYWYQQSLDQGLQFLIQYYNGEERAKGNILERFSAQQFPDLHSELNLSSLELGDSALYFCASSVYRVTDTQYFGPGTRLTVL.